The sequence of this T cell receptor (beta chain) was determined in a study of shared clonotypes between healthy human individuals. Sequencing used immunoSEQ multiplex PCR; TCRdb keeps in-frame clones, though not all of them. The sample gives some 470,000 clones, around 78% of which show up once; roughly 13% is in the top ten. Every donor was a Caucasian adult from Nashville, Tennessee. Unmatched junction bases numbered 9, after V lost 5 bases and J lost 7 bases. Germline-derived CDR1 and CDR2 are MNHEY and SMNVEV (reference sequence). The length of the CDR3 is 15 residues. A few counts support this clone.

The clonotype was recovered from a woman in her 40s in good health. Some clones in this sample may be carry-over from other donors' samples. The chain joins TRBV27 to TRBJ1-2; 11 positions agree with TRBD1. Sequenced: PBMCs. The CDR3 DNA follows: TGTGCCAGCAGTCCCCGAGGACAGGGGGCAAGTGGCTACACCTTC. This translates into CASSPRGQGASGYTF.